Below, 27 T cell receptor beta chains from the same sample are listed, as sequenced in a study of CD8 T cells in ankylosing spondylitis. Study-level points and caveats: It appeared that ankylosing spondylitis blood was characterized by a TCR beta motif of several highly homologous variants.

One entry per CDR3 protein results from TCRdb running MiXCR on the 5' RACE reads. The sample lists a few hundred thousand distinct CDR3 sequences, around 22% occurring once. No cognate antigen is known for these TCRs. Specimen: blood, either unsorted or a sorted T cell fraction (not recorded which). The receptors come from a male donor with ankylosing spondylitis.

The V gene is TRBV6-4, the J gene TRBJ2-1, with D unresolved. The V gene lost 0 bases and the J gene lost 8 bases, with 14 bases spanning the gap. The germline V gene has CDR1 MRHNA and CDR2 SNTAGT. There are 15 residues in the CDR3. The CDR3 bases are TGTGCCAGCAGTGACTCGAGTAGCCCCCAGGATGAGCAGTTCTTC. Translating it yields CASSDSSSPQDEQFF.

This sequence joins TRBV6-2 or TRBV6-3 and TRBJ2-5; D gene uncertain. The CDR3 consists of 13 residues. The germline V and J ends were trimmed by 0 bases and 13 bases, with 15 bases remaining between them. Germline-derived CDR1 and CDR2 are MNHEY and SVGEGT. DNA for the CDR3: TGTGCCAGCAGTTACTCGCAACTACTATCGGTGTACTTC. Protein: CASSYSQLLSVYF.

This clonotype was counted only a few times. The chain carries TRBV20-1 and TRBJ1-1; D gene ambiguous. Trimming stripped 6 bases from V and 5 bases from J, with 13 bases between. Germline CDR1 reads DFQATT; CDR2 reads SNEGSKA (reference sequence). CDR3 length: 12 amino acids. For the CDR3, the DNA is TGCAGTGCCTTACTAAGGAGAACTGAAGCTTTCTTT. Translating gives CSALLRRTEAFF.

The V and J genes are TRBV7-2 and TRBJ2-5; D assignment may be TRBD1 or TRBD2 (5 bases each). Germline V gene data show CDR1 as SGHTA and CDR2 as FQGNSA. This CDR3 is 16 amino acids long. V lost 5 bases to trimming and J lost 2 bases, with 18 bases between them. The CDR3 DNA sequence: TGTGCCAGCAGCACTAGAGGTCCGGGGACGCAAGAGACCCAGTACTTC. As protein: CASSTRGPGTQETQYF.

This clonotype appeared a few times. The chain couples TRBV20-1 to TRBJ2-2, with 9 bases lining up with TRBD2. The CDR3 contains 14 residues. Germline trimming cut 1 base from V and 9 bases from J; bases unmatched to any gene: 6. Germline CDR1 is DFQATT and CDR2 is SNEGSKA (reference sequence). The CDR3 region is CSARVAGGPWELFF. CDR3 sequence (DNA): TGCAGTGCTAGAGTTGCGGGAGGGCCGTGGGAGCTGTTTTTT.

CDR3 DNA sequence: TGCGCCAGCACCCCGCGGGTGGGGGGGGAGCAGTTCTTC. This translates into CASTPRVGGEQFF. The chain carries TRBV5-1 and TRBJ2-1; 7 nucleotides align to TRBD2. CDR3 size: 13 residues. Germline CDR1 is SGHRS and CDR2 is YFSETQ. V was clipped by 6 bases and J by 10 bases; unmatched bases: 10.

This clonotype was counted between two and nine times. V and J are TRBV6-1 and TRBJ1-1; D possibly corresponds to TRBD1 (5 bases). CDR1 and CDR2 from the germline V gene are MNHNS and SASEGT. The germline V and J ends were trimmed by 11 bases and 4 bases, with 14 bases remaining between them. The CDR3 contains 12 residues. The CDR3 DNA sequence: TGTGCCTCAAAGGAGGGGTTCACTGAAGCTTTCTTT. Protein: CASKEGFTEAFF.

There are a few counts of this clonotype. The chain employs TRBV6-1 and TRBJ1-4; D is ambiguous. Germline V gene lookup returns CDR1 MNHNS and CDR2 SASEGT. This CDR3 region has 14 residues. V dropped 7 bases and J dropped 0 bases, with 9 bases sitting between them. As DNA, the CDR3 is TGTGCCAGCACATCGGGTGCAACTAATGAAAAACTGTTTTTT. Its protein is CASTSGATNEKLFF.

This clonotype occurred a few times. CDR3 protein: CASSSLKGAEAFF. As DNA, the CDR3 is TGTGCCAGCAGCTCCTTAAAGGGGGCTGAAGCTTTCTTT. The chain links TRBV7-3 to TRBJ1-1; D possibly corresponds to TRBD1 (6 bases). The CDR3 covers 13 residues. Per the germline V gene, CDR1 is SGHTA and CDR2 is FQGTGA. V was clipped by 4 bases and J by 6 bases, with 12 bases between them. The entire variable domain, with the rest obtained from reference TRBV7-3 and TRBJ1-1, is as follows: GAGVSQTPSNKVTEKGKYVELRCDPISGHTALYWYRQSLGQGPEFLIYFQGTGAADDSGLPNDRFFAVRPEGSVSTLKIQRTERGDSAVYLCASSSLKGAEAFFGQGTRLTVV.

The chain couples TRBV6-1 to TRBJ2-4; TRBD1 aligns across 7 bases. The J segment lost 0 bases and the V segment lost 0 bases, leaving 11 bases of the junction unmatched. Germline V gives CDR1 MNHNS, CDR2 SASEGT. CDR3 length equals 19 residues. The CDR3 sequence is CASSEAGTVVIEAKNIQYF. The CDR3 region has the DNA TGTGCCAGCAGTGAAGCAGGGACAGTCGTTATAGAAGCCAAAAACATTCAGTACTTC.

A few counts support this clonotype. This chain uses TRBV28 with TRBJ2-3; TRBD2 agrees at 7 bases. CDR1 is MDHEN and CDR2 is SYDVKM in the germline V gene. This CDR3 has 16 amino acids. J lost 7 bases, V lost 6 bases, and 16 bases had no gene match. The CDR3 nucleotides read TGTGCCAGCAGAGGGAGGGAGGTCCAGACCTGGCATACGCAGTATTTT. Translation: CASRGREVQTWHTQYF.

The chain combines TRBV7-2 with TRBJ2-1; TRBD2 is a possible D gene (5 bases). CDR3 length equals 16 residues. Trimming shortened V by 1 base and J by 2 bases, and 12 bases separated the two germline ends. Looked up from germline, CDR1 is SGHTA and CDR2 is FQGNSA. The CDR3 DNA reads as TGTGCCAGCAGCTTAGTGGGCGGGCTTACCTACAATGAGCAGTTCTTC. The encoded protein is CASSLVGGLTYNEQFF.

The chain links TRBV11-3 to TRBJ2-7; D is ambiguous. The CDR3 runs 13 residues. V lost 2 bases and J lost 3, with 8 bases in between. Per germline, CDR1 SGHNT and CDR2 YENEEA. The CDR3 spells CASSLFGDYEQYF. Here the CDR3 DNA reads TGTGCCAGCAGCTTATTCGGAGACTACGAGCAGTACTTC.

In its sample, this clonotype was seen a few times. The CDR3 loop is CASSPRPQGIMNTGELFF. DNA of the CDR3: TGTGCCAGCAGCCCCCGTCCACAGGGTATAATGAACACCGGGGAGCTGTTTTTT. This chain links TRBV11-2 with TRBJ2-2; a possible D gene is TRBD1 (6 bases). V gave up 5 bases and J gave up 1 base, with 20 bases separating them. Germline-derived CDR1 and CDR2 are SGHAT and FQNNGV. This CDR3 is built from 18 residues. Based on the CDR3 plus reference TRBV11-2 and TRBJ2-2, the full variable domain is EAGVAQSPRYKIIEKRQSVAFWCNPISGHATLYWYQQILGQGPKLLIQFQNNGVVDDSQLPKDRFSAERLKGVDSTLKIQPAKLEDSAVYLCASSPRPQGIMNTGELFFGEGSRLTVL.

The CDR3 region is CASSTFKGDTQYF. DNA of the CDR3: TGTGCCAGCAGCACGTTCAAAGGAGATACGCAGTATTTT. The chain combines TRBV7-3 with TRBJ2-3; no reliable D call. V was pared by 5 bases and J by 5 bases, with 11 bases between. The CDR3 runs to 13 residues. Germline V gives CDR1 SGHTA, CDR2 FQGTGA.

The rearrangement links TRBV29-1 to TRBJ2-5; 8 positions agree with TRBD1. After removal of 6 bases from V and 5 bases from J, the junction contained 8 bases not matched to a gene. The CDR3 contains 13 residues. Germline assignment: CDR1 SQVTM and CDR2 ANQGSEA. In DNA form, the CDR3 reads TGCAGCGTAACCACAGGGGGTAGGGAGACCCAGTACTTC. Amino acids: CSVTTGGRETQYF.

This rearrangement joins TRBV7-2 to TRBJ2-1; tentative D call: TRBD2 (5 bases). The CDR3 length is 17 residues. The V gene's germline CDR1 is SGHTA and CDR2 FQGNSA. The V end lost 5 bases, the J end lost 4 bases, and 21 bases lay between the germline ends. CDR3 protein: CASSPPGFALGYNEQFF. The DNA of the CDR3 is TGTGCCAGCAGCCCTCCGGGATTTGCGCTCGGGTACAATGAGCAGTTCTTC.

The rearrangement joins TRBV6-2 or TRBV6-3 to TRBJ2-5; 9 nucleotides agree with TRBD1. Germline V gene data show CDR1 as MNHEY and CDR2 as SVGEGT. The CDR3 covers 14 residues. V was clipped by 2 bases and J by 5 bases; unmatched bases: 3. The DNA of the CDR3 is TGTGCCAGCAGTTACCTCGGGACAGGGGAGACCCAGTACTTC. Translating it yields CASSYLGTGETQYF.

V usage is TRBV11-2 and J usage is TRBJ2-2; D gene ambiguous. Germline CDR1 SGHAT, CDR2 FQNNGV. Between the trimmed V and J ends, which lost 0 bases and 4 bases, there was a span of 12 bases. The CDR3 has 16 amino acids. The CDR3 coding sequence is TGTGCCAGCAGCTTAGATCAAGGGCCCGCCACCGGGGAGCTGTTTTTT. Amino acids: CASSLDQGPATGELFF.

The chain joins TRBV6-2 or TRBV6-3 to TRBJ2-1; TRBD2 matches 7 bases. Trimming cost V 6 bases and J 7 bases; bases outside gene matches: 12. Germline V gene lookup returns CDR1 MNHEY and CDR2 SVGEGT. CDR3 length equals 15 residues. The CDR3 DNA sequence: TGTGCCAGCAGACAAGCGGGATTTATTAAAAATGAGCAGTTCTTC. This sequence encodes CASRQAGFIKNEQFF.

This clonotype was seen ten or more times. V gene TRBV20-1 combines with J gene TRBJ1-1; D call uncertain. Germline CDR1 is DFQATT and CDR2 is SNEGSKA (reference sequence). V lost 3 bases to trimming and J lost 1 base, with 6 bases between them. This CDR3 has 12 residues. For the CDR3, the DNA is TGCAGTGCTAGCTTTACGAACACTGAAGCTTTCTTT. Residues: CSASFTNTEAFF.

This rearrangement joins TRBV29-1 to TRBJ1-2, with a weak D call TRBD1 (6 bases). V was cut by 7 bases and J by 0 bases, with 15 bases left in between. The CDR3 is 14 residues long. Looked up from germline, CDR1 is SQVTM and CDR2 is ANQGSEA. CDR3 sequence (DNA): TGCAGCGCTGCCCTCGACAGGACTAACTATGGCTACACCTTC. Its protein is CSAALDRTNYGYTF.

The V call is TRBV15, the J call TRBJ2-2, with 8 bases fitting TRBD1. This CDR3 spans 15 amino acids. Unmatched junction bases numbered 6, after V lost 4 bases and J lost 5 bases. CDR1 and CDR2 from the germline V gene are LNHNV and YYDKDF (reference sequence). The CDR3 loop reads CATSTRTGRTGELFF. CDR3 nucleotides: TGTGCCACCAGCACTAGGACAGGGAGGACCGGGGAGCTGTTTTTT. Filled out from reference TRBV15 and TRBJ2-2, the complete variable domain reads DAMVIQNPRYQVTQFGKPVTLSCSQTLNHNVMYWYQQKSSQAPKLLFHYYDKDFNNEADTPDNFQSRRPNTSFCFLDIRSPGLGDTAMYLCATSTRTGRTGELFFGEGSRLTVL.

The table lists this clonotype with a few counts. The rearrangement uses TRBV20-1 and TRBJ1-6; the match to TRBD1 covers 8 bases. Unmatched junction bases numbered 4, after V lost 5 bases and J lost 7 bases. Germline CDR1 reads DFQATT; CDR2 reads SNEGSKA (reference sequence). The CDR3 consists of 13 residues. CDR3 nucleotides: TGCAGTGCTCTTGACAGGGGCAATTCACCCCTCCACTTT. Amino acid sequence: CSALDRGNSPLHF.

The CDR3 DNA reads TGTGCCAGCAGCGCCATAATAGCGGGAAACACAGATACGCAGTATTTT. It translates to CASSAIIAGNTDTQYF. The chain is built from TRBV9 and TRBJ2-3; 8 bases match TRBD2. V shed 3 bases and J 2 bases; nucleotides not matched to a gene: 8. The CDR3 has 16 amino acids. Looked up from germline, CDR1 is SGDLS and CDR2 is YYNGEE.

This clonotype was counted between two and nine times. This chain uses TRBV5-1 with TRBJ1-1, with 8 positions matching TRBD1. V shed 4 bases, J shed 3 bases, and the junction held 8 bases outside the gene matches. Germline V gives CDR1 SGHRS, CDR2 YFSETQ. CDR3 length equals 15 residues. The CDR3 bases are TGCGCCAGCAGCCGGACGACAGGGGCCGACACTGAAGCTTTCTTT. It translates to CASSRTTGADTEAFF.

This clonotype has a handful of counts. The chain joins TRBV28 to TRBJ2-1; D gene uncertain. V lost 5 bases and J lost 2, with 10 bases in between. Germline V gene lookup returns CDR1 MDHEN and CDR2 SYDVKM. The CDR3 is 14 residues long. In nucleotides, the CDR3 is TGTGCCAGCAGTAGGCTAGTCGCCTACAATGAGCAGTTCTTC. Amino acids: CASSRLVAYNEQFF.